The 10 T cell receptor beta chains given below trace back to one sample, sequenced in a study of OX40 agonist ivuxolimab in advanced cancers. Generated by immunoSEQ multiplex PCR, the TCRdb table keeps only in-frame clones and is missing some. The sample carries roughly 76,000 clones, roughly nine tenths recorded once. Source: CD4+ or CD8+ T cells sorted from blood, taken in a trial of the OX40 agonist ivuxolimab. The receptors here all came from an adult with an advanced solid tumor such as melanoma, head and neck, liver or kidney cancer.

The chain links TRBV2 to TRBJ2-2; 7 nucleotides line up with TRBD1. With 6 bases clipped from V and 1 base from J, the junction kept 2 bases outside the gene matches. The CDR3 spans 14 residues. Per the germline V gene, CDR1 is SNHLY and CDR2 is FYNNEI. The CDR3 loop is CASRGQMNTGELFF. In nucleotides, the CDR3 is TGTGCCAGCAGGGGACAGATGAACACCGGGGAGCTGTTTTTT.

The chain combines TRBV5-1 with TRBJ1-4; D not resolved. Trimming pared 1 base from V and 4 bases from J, leaving 11 bases between. Germline V CDR1 and CDR2: SGHRS, YFSETQ. This CDR3 contains 15 residues. CDR3 in DNA: TGCGCCAGCAGCTTGAGGGCAGACCTTAATGAAAAACTGTTTTTT. This gives the protein CASSLRADLNEKLFF.

The chain carries TRBV6-4 and TRBJ2-1; 8 bases map to TRBD2. Germline CDR1 and CDR2: MRHNA and SNTAGT. V dropped 5 bases and J dropped 7; count of bases not matched to a gene: 7. The CDR3 length is 14 residues. CDR3 region: CASSREGGPNEQFF. Here the CDR3 DNA reads TGTGCCAGCAGTCGGGAGGGAGGGCCGAATGAGCAGTTCTTC.

This chain uses TRBV7-9 with TRBJ1-5; D gene ambiguous. This CDR3 region has 14 residues. Germline values: CDR1 SEHNR, CDR2 FQNEAQ (reference sequence). Trimming removed 1 base at V and 2 bases at J, with 6 bases between. CDR3: CASSLDYRNQPQHF. In nucleotides, the CDR3 is TGTGCCAGCAGCTTAGATTACCGCAATCAGCCCCAGCATTTT.

V usage is TRBV19 and J usage is TRBJ2-7; no definite D call. Trimming shortened V by 0 bases and J by 1 base, and 10 bases separated the two germline ends. Germline CDR1 and CDR2: LNHDA and SQIVND (reference sequence). This CDR3 has 15 residues. The CDR3 sequence is CASSIEGPGSYEQYF. The CDR3 bases are TGTGCCAGTAGTATAGAAGGACCCGGATCCTACGAGCAGTACTTC.

V gene TRBV11-3 combines with J gene TRBJ2-2; 9 nucleotides line up with TRBD1. Trimming at V came to 4 bases and at J to 4 bases, leaving 4 bases not matched to a gene. This CDR3 contains 15 residues. From germline, CDR1 is SGHNT and CDR2 YENEEA. The CDR3 spells CASSYRGRGTGELFF. In nucleotides, the CDR3 is TGTGCCAGCAGCTACAGGGGGCGGGGCACCGGGGAGCTGTTTTTT. Filled out from reference TRBV11-3 and TRBJ2-2, the complete variable domain reads EAGVVQSPRYKIIEKKQPVAFWCNPISGHNTLYWYLQNLGQGPELLIRYENEEAVDDSQLPKDRFSAERLKGVDSTLKIQPAELGDSAVYLCASSYRGRGTGELFFGEGSRLTVL.

The chain is built from TRBV28 and TRBJ2-1, with D possibly being TRBD2 (5 bases). CDR3 length: 14 amino acids. CDR1 MDHEN and CDR2 SYDVKM come from the germline V gene. V lost 4 bases and J lost 0, with 7 bases in between. The CDR3 is CASSSGNSYNEQFF. CDR3 bases: TGTGCCAGCAGTTCCGGGAACTCCTACAATGAGCAGTTCTTC.

This clone was seen only a few times. CDR3 nucleotide sequence: TGTGCCAGCAGCTTGGCCCTCCGGGATACGCAGTATTTT. As protein: CASSLALRDTQYF. The chain uses TRBV5-6 and TRBJ2-3; D ambiguous. The germline V gene encodes CDR1 SGHDT and CDR2 YYEEEE. V lost 0 bases to trimming and J lost 6 bases, with 8 bases between them. The length of the CDR3 is 13 residues.

The rearrangement links TRBV19 to TRBJ1-2, with D uncertain. V shed 5 bases and J shed 2 bases, with 12 bases lying between them. The germline V gene encodes CDR1 LNHDA and CDR2 SQIVND (reference sequence). CDR3 size: 14 residues. DNA for the CDR3: TGTGCCAGTAGTGGGTTACTTGGAAACTATGGCTACACCTTC. It is translated as CASSGLLGNYGYTF.

The chain carries TRBV11-3 and TRBJ2-5, with D perhaps TRBD2 (6 bases). Germline CDR1 SGHNT, CDR2 YENEEA. Trimming took 3 bases from V and 2 from J, leaving 10 bases between them. CDR3 size: 14 residues. The CDR3 sequence: CASSLGTSQETQYF. The DNA for the CDR3 is TGTGCCAGCAGCTTGGGGACTTCACAAGAGACCCAGTACTTC.